These T cell receptor beta chains were read from a single sample in a study of identical twins. TCRdb recomputed calls from the 5' RACE reads with MiXCR, one row per CDR3 protein. The repertoire holds over 550,000 distinct CDR3 sequences, with around 7.5% as singletons. This same sample was also taken into another study, of yellow fever vaccine responses in identical twins.

The sequenced sample consisted of PBMCs. The receptors shown here come from a woman between 18 and 29 years old in good health. Each CDR3 is given with its conserved first and last residue. D genes are given only for firm matches. The size of a clone is reported for some rows only, either as once, few or many, or as a class for expanded clones.

>NA|few|TRBJ1-1|TRBV5-6
CASSPDRYTEAFF
TGTGCCAGCAGCCCCGACAGGTACACTGAAGCTTTCTTT
>TRBD2|few|TRBJ2-5|TRBV4-1
CASSQGSLLAGGLETQYF
TGCGCCAGCAGCCAAGGCTCCCTCCTAGCGGGGGGGCTAGAGACCCAGTACTTC
>TRBD2|NA|TRBJ2-1|TRBV2
CASSFGLAGSDNEQFF
TGTGCCAGCAGTTTCGGACTAGCGGGTTCAGACAATGAGCAGTTCTTC
>NA|many|TRBJ1-5|TRBV12-3/TRBV12-4
CASSNAYRNQPQHF
TGTGCCAGCAGCAACGCATACCGAAATCAGCCCCAGCATTTT
>NA|few|TRBJ2-1|TRBV7-3
CASSTPGNEQFF
TGTGCCAGCAGCACCCCCGGGAATGAGCAGTTCTTC
>NA|few|TRBJ1-5|TRBV4-1
CASSQGFPSNQPQHF
TGCGCCAGCAGCCAAGGATTTCCGAGTAATCAGCCCCAGCATTTT
>NA|many|TRBJ2-2|TRBV5-5
CASSFLTSTGELFF
TGTGCCAGCAGCTTTCTGACCAGCACCGGGGAGCTGTTTTTT
>NA|NA|TRBJ2-2|TRBV20-1
CSARDLRGETGELFF
TGCAGTGCTAGAGATCTCAGGGGCGAAACCGGGGAGCTGTTTTTT
>NA|NA|TRBJ2-3|TRBV9
CASSVGGGLGDTQYF
TGTGCCAGCAGCGTTGGGGGGGGCCTGGGAGATACGCAGTATTTT
>NA|NA|TRBJ1-2|TRBV6-1
CASSTGDSYGYTF
TGTGCCAGCAGTACAGGAGATTCCTATGGCTACACCTTC
>NA|few|TRBJ1-1|TRBV29-1
CSVVQGSTEAFF
TGCAGCGTTGTTCAGGGGAGCACTGAAGCTTTCTTT
>NA|many|TRBJ2-2|TRBV7-6
CASSSEGVTGELFF
TGTGCCAGCAGCTCGGAGGGGGTGACCGGGGAGCTGTTTTTT
>NA|NA|TRBJ2-5|TRBV12-3/TRBV12-4
CASSGAAVQETQYF
TGTGCCAGCAGTGGTGCGGCGGTCCAAGAGACCCAGTACTTC
>NA|NA|TRBJ2-6|TRBV5-1
CASSYTTGANVLTF
TGCGCCAGCAGCTACACGACGGGGGCCAACGTCCTGACTTTC
>NA|many|TRBJ2-1|TRBV12-3/TRBV12-4
CASMGDERRYNEQFF
TGTGCGTCGATGGGGGATGAGCGGAGATACAATGAGCAGTTCTTC
>TRBD1|NA|TRBJ1-6|TRBV28
CASSLLGQGLGNSPLHF
TGTGCCAGCAGCCTGTTAGGACAGGGTCTCGGGAATTCACCCCTCCACTTT
>NA|few|TRBJ2-2|TRBV27
CASSFRVRARARTGELFF
TGTGCCAGCAGTTTTCGGGTTCGCGCCAGGGCGAGGACCGGGGAGCTGTTTTTT
>NA|few|TRBJ2-2|TRBV19
CASSIFPGELFF
TGTGCCAGTAGTATATTCCCCGGGGAGCTGTTTTTT
>NA|few|TRBJ1-5|TRBV12-3/TRBV12-4
CASSPRTTRLAQHF
TGTGCCAGCAGTCCACGGACTACCAGATTAGCCCAGCATTTT
>NA|many|TRBJ2-5|TRBV24-1
CATSDPTGPKQETQYF
TGTGCCACCAGTGACCCCACCGGACCCAAACAAGAGACCCAGTACTTC
>TRBD2|many|TRBJ2-3|TRBV4-2
CASSQDLASGTDTQYF
TGTGCCAGCAGCCAAGATCTGGCTAGCGGGACAGATACGCAGTATTTT
>TRBD1|NA|TRBJ2-3|TRBV10-1
CASRPWTGRTLTDTQYF
TGCGCCAGCAGGCCTTGGACAGGTCGAACTTTGACAGATACGCAGTATTTT
>TRBD2|NA|TRBJ2-1|TRBV29-1
CSVDKAGVNEQFF
TGCAGCGTTGACAAAGCGGGGGTCAATGAGCAGTTCTTC
>NA|few|TRBJ2-3|TRBV6-1
CASAPRDNTDTQYF
TGTGCCAGCGCCCCGAGGGACAACACAGATACGCAGTATTTT
>TRBD1|few|TRBJ2-4|TRBV15
CATSRDGGQGDIQYF
TGTGCCACCAGCAGAGATGGCGGACAGGGAGACATTCAGTACTTC
>TRBD2|NA|TRBJ2-1|TRBV10-2
CASSVGTSVPDEQFF
TGCGCCAGCAGTGTTGGGACTAGCGTACCCGATGAGCAGTTCTTC
>NA|many|TRBJ1-4|TRBV7-9
CASSLLSTNEKLFF
TGTGCCAGCAGCTTACTATCAACTAATGAAAAACTGTTTTTT
>TRBD1|few|TRBJ2-2|TRBV5-1
CASSVTGLTGELFF
TGCGCCAGCAGCGTGACAGGGTTGACCGGGGAGCTGTTTTTT
>TRBD2|NA|TRBJ2-1|TRBV2
CASTRGLAGGNEQFF
TGTGCCAGCACCCGAGGACTAGCGGGAGGGAATGAGCAGTTCTTC
>NA|many|TRBJ1-1|TRBV29-1
CSAGAGPNTEAFF
TGCAGCGCGGGAGCGGGCCCGAACACTGAAGCTTTCTTT
>TRBD2|few|TRBJ2-1|TRBV3-1
CASRGGGHNEQFF
TGTGCCAGCAGGGGCGGGGGTCACAATGAGCAGTTCTTC
>NA|few|TRBJ1-4|TRBV2
CASSEGVSTNEKLFF
TGTGCCAGCAGTGAAGGAGTATCAACTAATGAAAAACTGTTTTTT
>NA|many|TRBJ1-2|TRBV7-2
CASSLGLTWTDPYGYTF
TGTGCCAGCAGCTTAGGACTCACATGGACTGACCCCTATGGCTACACCTTC
>TRBD1|many|TRBJ2-1|TRBV24-1
CATSEYPGQGSYNEQFF
TGTGCCACCAGTGAATATCCGGGACAGGGATCCTACAATGAGCAGTTCTTC
>NA|many|TRBJ2-1|TRBV21-1
CASNTSREHNEQFF
TGTGCCAGCAACACCTCGAGGGAACACAATGAGCAGTTCTTC
>NA|NA|TRBJ2-1|TRBV7-3
CAMRNRLLFYNEQFF
TGTGCCATGAGAAATAGGCTCCTCTTCTACAATGAGCAGTTCTTC
>NA|many|TRBJ2-3|TRBV18
CASSSDYRADTQYF
TGTGCCAGCTCATCCGACTACAGGGCAGATACGCAGTATTTT
>TRBD1|many|TRBJ2-1|TRBV7-6
CASMALYRDRVNEQFF
TGTGCCAGCATGGCTCTCTACCGGGACAGGGTCAATGAGCAGTTCTTC
>NA|few|TRBJ2-3|TRBV6-2/TRBV6-3
CASSPRALLDTQYF
TGTGCCAGCAGCCCCCGAGCGCTTCTTGATACGCAGTATTTT
>TRBD2|few|TRBJ2-1|TRBV28
CASRRLAGGQYNEQFF
TGTGCCAGCAGAAGACTAGCGGGGGGCCAATACAATGAGCAGTTCTTC
>NA|many|TRBJ2-7|TRBV12-3/TRBV12-4
CASRRRGAYEQYF
TGTGCCAGCAGAAGGAGGGGGGCCTACGAGCAGTACTTC
>TRBD2|NA|TRBJ2-1|TRBV9
CASSPPRGRARSYNEQFF
TGTGCCAGCAGCCCCCCTCGGGGGAGGGCCAGATCCTACAATGAGCAGTTCTTC
>TRBD2|many|TRBJ2-7|TRBV12-3/TRBV12-4
CASSSRTSVGEQYF
TGTGCCAGCAGTTCCCGAACTAGCGTGGGGGAGCAGTACTTC
>NA|few|TRBJ2-4|TRBV5-1
CASSLREAVAKNIQYF
TGCGCCAGCAGCTTGAGAGAGGCAGTAGCCAAAAACATTCAGTACTTC
>NA|few|TRBJ2-3|TRBV5-1
CASMADGRVTDTQYF
TGCGCCAGCATGGCCGACGGGAGAGTAACAGATACGCAGTATTTT
>TRBD2|NA|TRBJ2-5|TRBV5-1
CASSLGSSGGASETQYF
TGCGCCAGCAGCTTAGGGAGTAGCGGGGGGGCGTCAGAGACCCAGTACTTC
>TRBD1|NA|TRBJ2-5|TRBV29-1
CSVVWRDRVGETQYF
TGCAGCGTTGTATGGCGGGACAGGGTCGGTGAGACCCAGTACTTC
>NA|many|TRBJ2-1|TRBV11-2
CASSQNSGIRYNEQFF
TGTGCCAGCAGCCAGAATAGCGGAATTCGTTACAATGAGCAGTTCTTC
>NA|few|TRBJ2-1|TRBV7-8
CASSSSRLVVGYNEQFF
TGTGCCAGCAGCTCAAGTCGCCTAGTAGTCGGCTACAATGAGCAGTTCTTC
>NA|few|TRBJ1-1|TRBV28
CALKVSGKTEAFF
TGTGCCCTTAAGGTCTCAGGGAAGACTGAAGCTTTCTTT
>NA|few|TRBJ2-3|TRBV2
CASSSHPADTQYF
TGTGCCAGCAGTTCCCACCCAGCAGATACGCAGTATTTT
>TRBD1|NA|TRBJ2-7|TRBV3-1
CASSQVGTGIYEQYF
TGTGCCAGCAGCCAAGTAGGGACAGGGATCTACGAGCAGTACTTC
>TRBD1|few|TRBJ2-4|TRBV12-3/TRBV12-4
CASRSLGQVAKNIQYF
TGTGCCAGCAGGTCTCTGGGACAGGTAGCCAAAAACATTCAGTACTTC